The 18 T cell receptor beta chains below all came from one sample that was sequenced in a study of blood T cell repertoires in COVID-19. The protocol was immunoSEQ multiplex PCR, while the TCRdb copy is restricted to in-frame clones and leaves out a portion. In the table there are roughly 500,000 clones, 88% of which are singletons. Material for sequencing was PBMCs or T cells enriched from blood (not recorded which). The origin of the receptors is a woman between 40 and 50 years old who had recovered from COVID-19.

The chain recombines TRBV6-2 or TRBV6-3 with TRBJ2-7; 7 bases are shared with TRBD1. In germline, CDR1 is MNHEY, CDR2 SVGEGT. This CDR3 is 21 amino acids long. V lost 1 base, J lost 4 bases, and 25 bases stayed unmatched. The CDR3 loop is CASSYYDGEVYGQVKLYEQYF. CDR3 in DNA: TGTGCCAGCAGTTACTACGACGGTGAGGTTTATGGACAGGTTAAACTTTACGAGCAGTACTTC.

CDR3 DNA sequence: TGCGCCAGCAGCCTCACGACAGGGTACACTGAAGCTTTCTTT. It is translated as CASSLTTGYTEAFF. The V call is TRBV5-1, the J call TRBJ1-1, with 7 positions matching TRBD1. Germline values: CDR1 SGHRS, CDR2 YFSETQ. There are 14 residues in the CDR3. V was clipped by 4 bases and J by 3 bases; unmatched bases: 6. Full variable domain (missing parts from reference TRBV5-1 and TRBJ1-1): KAGVTQTPRYLIKTRGQQVTLSCSPISGHRSVSWYQQTPGQGLQFLFEYFSETQRNKGNFPGRFSGRQFSNSRSEMNVSTLELGDSALYLCASSLTTGYTEAFFGQGTRLTVV.

The chain combines TRBV19 with TRBJ1-1, with TRBD1 as a possible D gene (5 bases). The CDR3 extends over 16 amino acids. Trimming left V 7 bases short and J 0 bases short, with 18 bases between. Germline CDR1 reads LNHDA; CDR2 reads SQIVND (reference sequence). As DNA, the CDR3 is TGTGCCAGTACTCCTCAGGGCCCTCCAATGAACACTGAAGCTTTCTTT. Translated, it gives CASTPQGPPMNTEAFF. Based on the CDR3 plus reference TRBV19 and TRBJ1-1, the full variable domain is DGGITQSPKYLFRKEGQNVTLSCEQNLNHDAMYWYRQDPGQGLRLIYYSQIVNDFQKGDIAEGYSVSREKKESFPLTVTSAQKNPTAFYLCASTPQGPPMNTEAFFGQGTRLTVV.

This CDR3 reads CASSPGTANYGYTF. The DNA for the CDR3 is TGTGCCAGCAGTCCCGGGACAGCAAACTATGGCTACACCTTC. The chain joins TRBV2 to TRBJ1-2; 7 positions agree with TRBD1. The germline CDR1 and CDR2 sequences are SNHLY and FYNNEI. There are 14 residues in the CDR3. Trimming removed 5 bases from V and 2 bases from J; junction bases left unmatched: 5.

This rearrangement joins TRBV10-1 to TRBJ2-1; TRBD1 might be the D (6 bases). The V end lost 2 bases, the J end lost 9 bases, and 11 bases lay between the germline ends. CDR1 and CDR2 from the germline V gene are WNHNN and SYGVQD (reference sequence). This CDR3 spans 13 amino acids. CDR3 nucleotides: TGCGCCAGCAGTGAGCTGACAGGCACTGAGCAGTTCTTC. This gives the protein CASSELTGTEQFF.

The rearrangement links TRBV3-1 (or the pseudogene TRBV3-2) to TRBJ2-7; 12 nucleotides line up with TRBD2. V was pared by 4 bases and J by 4 bases, with 5 bases of the junction left unmatched. The CDR3 consists of 15 residues. Germline V CDR1 and CDR2: LGHDT, YNNKEL (reference sequence). CDR3 in amino acids: CASSLSSGRAYEQYF. The CDR3, as DNA: TGTGCCAGCAGCCTTTCTAGCGGGAGGGCTTACGAGCAGTACTTC.

This clone is a singleton in its sample. This sample includes further DNA sequences coding for the same CDR3. The chain is built from TRBV5-1 and TRBJ1-1; 9 bases are shared with TRBD1. This CDR3 region has 14 residues. Germline V gene data show CDR1 as SGHRS and CDR2 as YFSETQ. The junction had 1 base not matched to a gene; V was cut back by 1 base and J by 3 bases. The CDR3 DNA follows: TGCGCCAGCAGCTTGCGACAGGGGGACACTGAAGCTTTCTTT. This gives the protein CASSLRQGDTEAFF. Supplemented by reference TRBV5-1 and TRBJ1-1, the full variable domain reads KAGVTQTPRYLIKTRGQQVTLSCSPISGHRSVSWYQQTPGQGLQFLFEYFSETQRNKGNFPGRFSGRQFSNSRSEMNVSTLELGDSALYLCASSLRQGDTEAFFGQGTRLTVV.

The genes are TRBV7-9 and TRBJ2-7; no clear D gene. With 2 bases removed from V and 5 bases from J, the gap between germline ends came to 7 bases. This CDR3 is built from 12 residues. Germline V CDR1 and CDR2: SEHNR, FQNEAQ (reference sequence). DNA for the CDR3: TGTGCCAGCAGCTTAACGACTCACGAGCAGTACTTC. Encoded protein: CASSLTTHEQYF.

This rearrangement joins TRBV15 to TRBJ2-5; D might be TRBD2 (6 bases). The CDR3 contains 15 residues. The ends were cut back, 2 bases at V and 0 bases at J, with 10 bases in the middle. CDR1 is LNHNV and CDR2 is YYDKDF in the germline V gene (reference sequence). This CDR3 is CATSRRGGNQETQYF. In nucleotides, the CDR3 is TGTGCCACCAGCAGAAGGGGAGGAAACCAAGAGACCCAGTACTTC. The whole variable domain, remainder taken from reference TRBV15 and TRBJ2-5, is DAMVIQNPRYQVTQFGKPVTLSCSQTLNHNVMYWYQQKSSQAPKLLFHYYDKDFNNEADTPDNFQSRRPNTSFCFLDIRSPGLGDTAMYLCATSRRGGNQETQYFGPGTRLLVL.

In DNA form, the CDR3 reads TGTGCCAGTAGTAACGCCGAACACTACGAGCAGTACTTC. Translating it yields CASSNAEHYEQYF. The chain carries TRBV19 and TRBJ2-7; D is unclear. The CDR3 is 13 residues long. V lost 4 bases to trimming and J lost 3 bases, with 10 bases between them. CDR1 LNHDA and CDR2 SQIVND come from the germline V gene (reference sequence).

This chain uses TRBV7-9 with TRBJ2-3, with 9 bases that match TRBD1. The V and J ends lost 5 bases and 3 bases, in that order; junction bases with no gene match: 9. There are 16 residues in the CDR3. CDR1 is SEHNR, CDR2 FQNEAQ, per germline (reference sequence). As DNA, the CDR3 is TGTGCCAGCAGCCCCAGACAGGGGGTAAGGACAGATACGCAGTATTTT. It encodes CASSPRQGVRTDTQYF.

CDR3 in DNA: TGTGCCATAACCGGGACTAGCGGGAGTTCCTACAATGAGCAGTTCTTC. This encodes CAITGTSGSSYNEQFF. The genes are TRBV10-3 and TRBJ2-1, with TRBD2 matching over 14 bases. The CDR3 runs to 16 residues. The trim removed 9 bases at V and 1 base at J, leaving 5 bases unmatched. Germline loops: CDR1 ENHRY, CDR2 SYGVKD.

The gene calls are TRBV7-2 and TRBJ2-1, with TRBD1 identical over 9 bases. Germline CDR1 SGHTA, CDR2 FQGNSA. Germline trimming cut 5 bases from V and 8 bases from J; bases unmatched to any gene: 7. The CDR3 consists of 14 residues. The CDR3 nucleotides read TGTGCCAGCAGCCCCGGGACAGGGTTATATGAGCAGTTCTTC. It is translated as CASSPGTGLYEQFF.

The table lists this clone with a few counts. The CDR3 sequence is CASRKTSGRATGELFF. The CDR3 nucleotides are TGTGCCAGTAGGAAGACTAGCGGGAGAGCTACCGGGGAGCTGTTTTTT. The rearrangement uses TRBV19 and TRBJ2-2; 12 bases match TRBD2. Per the germline V gene, CDR1 is LNHDA and CDR2 is SQIVND (reference sequence). This CDR3 has 16 residues. J was trimmed by 5 bases and V by 6 bases; bases with no gene match: 7.

The CDR3 DNA reads TGTGCCAGTAGTATAGGGGGCGTTTGGTCCATTTATGGCTACACCTTC. Translated: CASSIGGVWSIYGYTF. The chain joins TRBV19 to TRBJ1-2; tentatively, D is TRBD1 (5 bases). V was trimmed by 1 base and J by 5 bases, leaving 17 bases between them. Germline CDR1 and CDR2: LNHDA and SQIVND (reference sequence). The CDR3 sequence is 16 residues long.

This rearrangement joins TRBV2 to TRBJ1-1; a possible D gene is TRBD1 (6 bases). Germline V gene data show CDR1 as SNHLY and CDR2 as FYNNEI. V was pared by 2 bases and J by 5 bases, with 15 bases between. This CDR3 is built from 15 residues. The CDR3 DNA reads as TGTGCCAGCAGTGAATCATGGGGGCCTGGAACTGAAGCTTTCTTT. It specifies CASSESWGPGTEAFF.

The chain uses TRBV3-1 (or the pseudogene TRBV3-2) and TRBJ1-2; D is possibly TRBD1 (5 bases). V was cut by 3 bases and J by 8 bases, with 16 bases left in between. CDR3 length equals 14 residues. CDR1 is LGHDT, CDR2 YNNKEL, per germline (reference sequence). CDR3 protein: CASSHGAGSGGYTF. DNA of the CDR3: TGTGCCAGCAGCCATGGGGCAGGGTCTGGCGGCTACACCTTC.

The genes are TRBV27 and TRBJ2-7; possible D gene TRBD1, 7 bases. Trimming cost V 8 bases and J 6 bases, with 23 bases left between them. Germline values: CDR1 MNHEY, CDR2 SMNVEV (reference sequence). The CDR3 spans 15 residues. This chain's CDR3 is CASARGQRPGVEQYF. Here the CDR3 DNA reads TGTGCCAGCGCAAGGGGGCAGCGTCCGGGGGTCGAGCAGTACTTC.